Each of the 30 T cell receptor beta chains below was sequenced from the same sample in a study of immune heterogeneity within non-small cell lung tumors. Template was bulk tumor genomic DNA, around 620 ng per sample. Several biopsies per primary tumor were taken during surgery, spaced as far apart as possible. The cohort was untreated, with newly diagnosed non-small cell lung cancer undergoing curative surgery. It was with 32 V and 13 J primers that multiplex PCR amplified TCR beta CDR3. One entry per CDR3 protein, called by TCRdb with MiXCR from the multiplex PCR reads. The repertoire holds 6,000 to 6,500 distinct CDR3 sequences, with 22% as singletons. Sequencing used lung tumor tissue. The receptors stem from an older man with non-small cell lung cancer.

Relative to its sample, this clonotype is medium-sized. DNA of the CDR3: TGTGCCAGCAGTTTTGAGGGACAGTCCTATAATTCACCCCTCCACTTT. Its protein product is CASSFEGQSYNSPLHF. This chain links TRBV28 with TRBJ1-6; 7 bases map to TRBD1. The CDR3 sequence is 16 residues long. The ends lost 3 bases at V and 1 base at J; junction bases unmatched: 3. The germline CDR1 and CDR2 sequences are MDHEN and SYDVKM.

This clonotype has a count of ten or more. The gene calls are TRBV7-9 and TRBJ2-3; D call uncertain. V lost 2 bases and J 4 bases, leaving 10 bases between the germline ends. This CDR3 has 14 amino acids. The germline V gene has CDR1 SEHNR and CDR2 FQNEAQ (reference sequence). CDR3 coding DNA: TGTGCCAGCAGCTTAATTAGCTGGGCAGATACGCAGTATTTT. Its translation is CASSLISWADTQYF.

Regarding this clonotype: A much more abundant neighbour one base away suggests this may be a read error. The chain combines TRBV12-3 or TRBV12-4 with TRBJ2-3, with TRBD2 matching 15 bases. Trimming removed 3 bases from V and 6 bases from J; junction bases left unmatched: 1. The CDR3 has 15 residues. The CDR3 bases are TGTGCCAGCAGTTTTGGGACTAGCGGGGGGGATACGCAGTATTTT. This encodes CASSFGTSGGDTQYF.

CDR3 loop: CASSLEEVNSPLHF. For the CDR3, the DNA is TGTGCCAGCAGTTTGGAAGAAGTCAATTCACCCCTCCACTTT. This chain connects TRBV27 to TRBJ1-6; D is uncertain. The CDR3 loop spans 14 amino acids. Germline-derived CDR1 and CDR2 are MNHEY and SMNVEV (reference sequence). V dropped 3 bases and J dropped 7 bases, with 10 bases sitting between them.

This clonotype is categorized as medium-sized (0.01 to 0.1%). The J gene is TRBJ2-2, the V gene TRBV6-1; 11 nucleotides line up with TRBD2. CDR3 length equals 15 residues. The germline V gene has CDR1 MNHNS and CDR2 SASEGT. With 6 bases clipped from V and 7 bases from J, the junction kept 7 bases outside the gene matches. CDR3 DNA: TGTGCCAGCAGCTTGACTAGCGGGATTAGCGGGGAGCTGTTTTTT. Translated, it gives CASSLTSGISGELFF.

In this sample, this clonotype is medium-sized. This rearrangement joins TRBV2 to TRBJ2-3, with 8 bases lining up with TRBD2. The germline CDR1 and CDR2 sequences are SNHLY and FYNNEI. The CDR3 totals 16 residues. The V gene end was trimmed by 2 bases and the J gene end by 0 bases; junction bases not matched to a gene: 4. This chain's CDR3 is CASSERGTRSTDTQYF. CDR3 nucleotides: TGTGCCAGCAGTGAAAGAGGGACTAGAAGCACAGATACGCAGTATTTT.

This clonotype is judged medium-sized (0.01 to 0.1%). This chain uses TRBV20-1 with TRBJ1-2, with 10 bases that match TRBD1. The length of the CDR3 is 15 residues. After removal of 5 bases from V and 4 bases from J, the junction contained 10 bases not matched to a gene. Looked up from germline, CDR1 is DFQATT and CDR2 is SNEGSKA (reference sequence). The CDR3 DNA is TGCAGTGCTGAACGACAGGGGGCGAGTGGCTATGGCTACACCTTC. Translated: CSAERQGASGYGYTF.

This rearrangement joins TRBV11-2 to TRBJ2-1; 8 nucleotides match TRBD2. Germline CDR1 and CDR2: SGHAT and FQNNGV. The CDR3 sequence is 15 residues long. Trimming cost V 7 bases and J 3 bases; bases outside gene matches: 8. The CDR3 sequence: CASKIAGKGYNEQFF. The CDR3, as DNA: TGTGCCAGCAAGATAGCGGGAAAGGGCTACAATGAGCAGTTCTTC.

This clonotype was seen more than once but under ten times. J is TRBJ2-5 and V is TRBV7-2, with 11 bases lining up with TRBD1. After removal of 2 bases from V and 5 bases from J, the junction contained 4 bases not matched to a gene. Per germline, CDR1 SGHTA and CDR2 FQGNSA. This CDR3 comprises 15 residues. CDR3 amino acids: CASSLWTGGLETQYF. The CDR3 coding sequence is TGTGCCAGCAGCTTATGGACAGGGGGCTTGGAGACCCAGTACTTC. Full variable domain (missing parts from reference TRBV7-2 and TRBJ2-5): GAGVSQSPSNKVTEKGKDVELRCDPISGHTALYWYRQSLGQGLEFLIYFQGNSAPDKSGLPSDRFSAERTGGSVSTLTIQRTQQEDSAVYLCASSLWTGGLETQYFGPGTRLLVL.

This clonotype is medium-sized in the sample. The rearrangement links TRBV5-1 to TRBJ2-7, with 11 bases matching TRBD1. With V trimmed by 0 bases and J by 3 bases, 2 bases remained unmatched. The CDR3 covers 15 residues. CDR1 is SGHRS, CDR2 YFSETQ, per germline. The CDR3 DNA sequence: TGCGCCAGCAGCTTGGCGGGGACAGGGGGCTACGAGCAGTACTTC. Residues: CASSLAGTGGYEQYF. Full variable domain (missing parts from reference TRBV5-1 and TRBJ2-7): KAGVTQTPRYLIKTRGQQVTLSCSPISGHRSVSWYQQTPGQGLQFLFEYFSETQRNKGNFPGRFSGRQFSNSRSEMNVSTLELGDSALYLCASSLAGTGGYEQYFGPGTRLTVT.

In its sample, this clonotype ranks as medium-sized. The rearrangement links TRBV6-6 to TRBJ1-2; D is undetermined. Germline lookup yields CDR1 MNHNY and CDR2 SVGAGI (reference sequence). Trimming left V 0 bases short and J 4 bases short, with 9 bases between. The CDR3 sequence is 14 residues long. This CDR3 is CASSYSVQLYGYTF. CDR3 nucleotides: TGTGCCAGCAGTTACTCAGTACAGCTCTATGGCTACACCTTC.

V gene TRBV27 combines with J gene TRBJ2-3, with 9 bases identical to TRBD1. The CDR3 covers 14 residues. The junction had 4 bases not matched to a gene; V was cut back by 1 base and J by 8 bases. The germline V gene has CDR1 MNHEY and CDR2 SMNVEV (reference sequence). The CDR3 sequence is CASSLWGQGGTQYF. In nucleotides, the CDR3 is TGTGCCAGCAGTTTATGGGGACAGGGAGGTACGCAGTATTTT.

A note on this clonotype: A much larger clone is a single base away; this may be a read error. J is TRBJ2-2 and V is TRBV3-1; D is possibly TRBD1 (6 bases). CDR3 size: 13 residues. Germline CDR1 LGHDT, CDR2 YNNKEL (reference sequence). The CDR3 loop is CASSHGDTGELSF. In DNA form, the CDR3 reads TGTGCCAGCAGCCATGGGGACACCGGGGAGCTGTCTTTT.

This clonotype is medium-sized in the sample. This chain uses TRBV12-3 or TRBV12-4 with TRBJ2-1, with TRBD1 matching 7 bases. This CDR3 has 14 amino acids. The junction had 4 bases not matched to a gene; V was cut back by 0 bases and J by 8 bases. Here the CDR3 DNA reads TGTGCCAGCAGTTTAGCGCGAGGGGGCGATGAGCAGTTCTTC. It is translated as CASSLARGGDEQFF.

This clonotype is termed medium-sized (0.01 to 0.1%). The CDR3 region is CASSRRQEGNQPQHF. CDR3 in DNA: TGCGCCAGCAGCCGCCGACAGGAAGGCAATCAGCCCCAGCATTTT. This chain joins TRBV4-1 and TRBJ1-5; D is perhaps TRBD1 (6 bases). V was trimmed by 4 bases and J by 2 bases, leaving 12 bases between them. The CDR3 contains 15 residues. CDR1 and CDR2 (germline): MGHRA, YSYEKL.

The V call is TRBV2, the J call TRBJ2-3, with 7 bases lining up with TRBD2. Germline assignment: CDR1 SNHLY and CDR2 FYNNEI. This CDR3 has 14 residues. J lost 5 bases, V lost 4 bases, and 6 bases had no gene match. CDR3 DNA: TGTGCCAGCAGTGCCCGGGACTACAGAGATACGCAGTATTTT. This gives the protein CASSARDYRDTQYF.

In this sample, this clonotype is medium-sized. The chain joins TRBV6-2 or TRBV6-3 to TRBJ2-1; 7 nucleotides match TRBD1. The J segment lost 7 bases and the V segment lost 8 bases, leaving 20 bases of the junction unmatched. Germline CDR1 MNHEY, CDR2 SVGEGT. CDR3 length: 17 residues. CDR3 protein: CASEKRRGTPGGNEQFF. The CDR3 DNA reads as TGTGCCAGCGAAAAGAGAAGGGGAACCCCAGGGGGAAATGAGCAGTTCTTC.

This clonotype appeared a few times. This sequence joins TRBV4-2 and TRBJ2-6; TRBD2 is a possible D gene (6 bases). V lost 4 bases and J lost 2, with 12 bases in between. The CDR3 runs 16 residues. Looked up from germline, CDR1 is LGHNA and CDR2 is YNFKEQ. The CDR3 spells CASSLGRGTGANVLTF. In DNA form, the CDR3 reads TGTGCCAGCAGCCTGGGTCGGGGGACTGGGGCCAACGTCCTGACTTTC.

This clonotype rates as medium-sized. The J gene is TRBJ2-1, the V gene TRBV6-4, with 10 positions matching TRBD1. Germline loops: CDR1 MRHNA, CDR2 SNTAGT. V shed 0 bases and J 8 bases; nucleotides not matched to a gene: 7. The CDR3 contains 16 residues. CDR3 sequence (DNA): TGTGCCAGCAGTGACTCGGGGACAGGGGACGTAGATGAGCAGTTCTTC. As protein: CASSDSGTGDVDEQFF.

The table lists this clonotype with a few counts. CDR3 sequence (DNA): TGTGCCAGCAGCTTGTCCTCGGACAGGGTATACGAGCAGTACTTC. It encodes CASSLSSDRVYEQYF. The chain uses TRBV5-5 and TRBJ2-7; TRBD1 matches at 8 bases. Germline CDR1 reads SGHKS; CDR2 reads YYEKEE (reference sequence). J gave up 4 bases and V 1 base, and 7 bases lay outside the gene matches. The CDR3 contains 15 residues.

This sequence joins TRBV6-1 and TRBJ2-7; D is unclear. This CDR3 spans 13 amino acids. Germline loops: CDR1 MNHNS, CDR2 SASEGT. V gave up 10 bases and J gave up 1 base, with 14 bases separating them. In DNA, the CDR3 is TGTGCCACCGAAGGGTACCAATCCTACGAGCAGTACTTC. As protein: CATEGYQSYEQYF.

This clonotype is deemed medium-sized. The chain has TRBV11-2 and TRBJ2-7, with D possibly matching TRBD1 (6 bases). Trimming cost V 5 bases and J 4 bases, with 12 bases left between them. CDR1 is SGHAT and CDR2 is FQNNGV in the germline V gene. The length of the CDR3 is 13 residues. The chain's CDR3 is CASSRAQGYEQYF. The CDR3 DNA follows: TGTGCCAGCAGCCGCGCGCAGGGGTACGAGCAGTACTTC.

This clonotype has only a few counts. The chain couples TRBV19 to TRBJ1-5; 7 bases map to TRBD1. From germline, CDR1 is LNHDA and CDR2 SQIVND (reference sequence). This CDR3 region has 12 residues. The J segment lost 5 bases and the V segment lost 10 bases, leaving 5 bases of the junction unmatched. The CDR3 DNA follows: TGTGCCACTGCAGGGGGGGATCAGCCCCAGCATTTT. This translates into CATAGGDQPQHF.

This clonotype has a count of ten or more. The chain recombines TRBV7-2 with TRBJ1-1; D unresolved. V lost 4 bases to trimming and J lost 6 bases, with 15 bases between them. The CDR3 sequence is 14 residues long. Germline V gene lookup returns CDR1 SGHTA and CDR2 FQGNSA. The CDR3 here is CASSSVAGRAEAFF. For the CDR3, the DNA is TGTGCCAGCAGCTCGGTGGCGGGGAGGGCTGAAGCTTTCTTT.

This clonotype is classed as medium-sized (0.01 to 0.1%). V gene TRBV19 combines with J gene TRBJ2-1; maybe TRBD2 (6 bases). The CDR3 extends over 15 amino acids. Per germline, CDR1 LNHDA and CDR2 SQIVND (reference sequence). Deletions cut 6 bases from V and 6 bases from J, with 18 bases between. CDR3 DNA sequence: TGTGCCAGTAGCTCCCTGGGCGGGGAAGCCAATGAGCAGTTCTTC. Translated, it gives CASSSLGGEANEQFF.

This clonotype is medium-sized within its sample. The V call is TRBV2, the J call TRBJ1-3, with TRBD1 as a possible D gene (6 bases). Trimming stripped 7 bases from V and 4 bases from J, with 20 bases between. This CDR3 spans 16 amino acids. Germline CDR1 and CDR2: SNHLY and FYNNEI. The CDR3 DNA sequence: TGTGCCAGCATCCGAACGAACAGGGCATCGGGAAACACCATATATTTT. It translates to CASIRTNRASGNTIYF.

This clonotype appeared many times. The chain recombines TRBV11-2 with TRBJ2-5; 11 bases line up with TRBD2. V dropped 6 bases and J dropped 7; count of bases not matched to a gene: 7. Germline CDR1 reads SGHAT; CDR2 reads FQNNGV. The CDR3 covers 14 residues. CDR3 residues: CASRTTSGIGTQYF. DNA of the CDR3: TGTGCCAGCAGAACGACTAGCGGGATTGGGACCCAGTACTTC.

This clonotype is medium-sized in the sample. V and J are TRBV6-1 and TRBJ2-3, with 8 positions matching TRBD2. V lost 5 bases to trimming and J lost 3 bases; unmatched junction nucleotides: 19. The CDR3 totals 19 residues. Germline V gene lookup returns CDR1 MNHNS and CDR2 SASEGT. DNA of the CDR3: TGTGCCAGCAGTTCTCCTAACCCCAAAGCGGGAGTGGGTACAGATACGCAGTATTTT. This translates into CASSSPNPKAGVGTDTQYF.

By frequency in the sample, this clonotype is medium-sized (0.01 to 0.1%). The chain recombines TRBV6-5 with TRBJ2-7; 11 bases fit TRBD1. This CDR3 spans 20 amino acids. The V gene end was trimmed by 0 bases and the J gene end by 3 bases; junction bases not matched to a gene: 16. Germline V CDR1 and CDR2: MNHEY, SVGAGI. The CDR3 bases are TGTGCCAGCAGTTACTCGATCCCGGCGCCGGGGACAGGGGGTGTCTACGAGCAGTACTTC. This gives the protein CASSYSIPAPGTGGVYEQYF.

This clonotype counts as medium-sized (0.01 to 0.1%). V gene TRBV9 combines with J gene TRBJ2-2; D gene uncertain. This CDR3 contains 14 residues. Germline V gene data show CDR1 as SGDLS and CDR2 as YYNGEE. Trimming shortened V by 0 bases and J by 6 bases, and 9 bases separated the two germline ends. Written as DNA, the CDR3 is TGTGCCAGCAGCGTAGCTTGGGTCGCCGGGGAGCTGTTTTTT. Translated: CASSVAWVAGELFF.